These T cell receptor beta chains were read from a single sample in a study of OX40 agonist ivuxolimab in advanced cancers. TCRdb keeps only in-frame clones here, not all; method: immunoSEQ multiplex PCR. Seen here are some 74,000 clones, about 94% observed once, and the top ten hold around 10%. Sample: CD4+ or CD8+ T cells sorted from blood, taken in a trial of the OX40 agonist ivuxolimab. The receptors were gathered from an adult with an advanced solid tumor such as melanoma, head and neck, liver or kidney cancer. CDR3s include the opening cysteine and the closing phenylalanine or tryptophan.

j_call: TRBJ2-7
v_call: TRBV7-9
cdr3_aa: CASSVDRSGGEQYF

j_call: TRBJ2-1
v_call: TRBV7-3
cdr3_aa: CASSLGYSAYNEQFF

j_call: .
v_call: TRBV7-2
cdr3_aa: CASSSISAWYEQYF

j_call: TRBJ2-3
v_call: TRBV19
cdr3_aa: CASSMEPTGTIAPLRTDTQYF

j_call: TRBJ1-2
v_call: TRBV19
cdr3_aa: CASSIWDSASLYGYTF

j_call: TRBJ2-5
v_call: TRBV4-1
cdr3_aa: CASSQESGTLATQYF

j_call: TRBJ1-1
v_call: TRBV7-9
cdr3_aa: CASSPGTGGDTEAFF

j_call: TRBJ2-7
v_call: TRBV15
cdr3_aa: CATSRDHATGGRTKPYEQYF

j_call: TRBJ1-1
v_call: TRBV6-1
cdr3_aa: CASSETGVMNTEAFF

j_call: TRBJ2-7
v_call: TRBV6-6
cdr3_aa: CASGQSSYEQYF

j_call: TRBJ1-1
v_call: TRBV23-1
cdr3_aa: CASSPGQGLEAFF

j_call: TRBJ2-5
v_call: TRBV2
cdr3_aa: CASSRTGQETQYF

j_call: TRBJ2-7
v_call: TRBV7-9
cdr3_aa: CASSHGTSGSYEQYF

j_call: TRBJ1-2
v_call: TRBV5-4
cdr3_aa: CASSYRGSNYGYTF

j_call: TRBJ2-7
v_call: TRBV7-8
cdr3_aa: CASSLAYSYEQYF

j_call: TRBJ2-7
v_call: TRBV9
cdr3_aa: CASSATNTYEQYF

j_call: TRBJ2-1
v_call: TRBV29-1
cdr3_aa: CSVEDLAPEQFF

j_call: TRBJ2-3
v_call: TRBV7-6
cdr3_aa: CASSFGLGSSTDTQYF

j_call: TRBJ2-3
v_call: TRBV7-2
cdr3_aa: CASSLMGPQDTQYF

j_call: TRBJ2-2
v_call: TRBV4-3
cdr3_aa: CASSQGTSFPGELFF

j_call: TRBJ2-1
v_call: TRBV30
cdr3_aa: CAWSVGNEQFF

j_call: TRBJ1-1
v_call: TRBV27
cdr3_aa: CASSLRGLNTEAFF

j_call: TRBJ2-5
v_call: TRBV11-2
cdr3_aa: CASSVTAYQETQYF